The sequence of this T cell receptor (beta chain) was determined in a study of blood T cell repertoires in COVID-19. Across the study: PBMCs, B-cell-depleted T cells, or T cells provided the cDNA or gDNA that made up the material.

Only in-frame clones appear in the TCRdb table, and some are missing; sequencing was by immunoSEQ multiplex PCR. The sample has about 90,000 clones; more than 70% are singletons. This CDR3 has 21 residues. Losses at the gene ends were 4 bases for V and 1 base for J; bases not matched to a gene: 18. Germline V lookup: CDR1 SGDLS, CDR2 YYNGEE. The gene calls are TRBV9 and TRBJ2-2; TRBD2 matches at 11 bases. This sequence originates from a man aged 50 to 60 with COVID-19, enrolled during active disease. The sample comprised peripheral blood. The DNA for the CDR3 is TGTGCCAGCAGCCCTGGGACGGTTTTAGGACTAGCGGGCGAGAACACCGGGGAGCTGTTTTTT. Protein sequence: CASSPGTVLGLAGENTGELFF.